These 19 T cell receptor beta chains originate from one sample sequenced in a study of cytomegalovirus exposure and HLA in healthy donors. PCR employed 60 Vbeta and 13 Jbeta primers. Assay used: immunoSEQ multiplex PCR; TCRdb lists only in-frame clones, some missing. The sample records approximately 180,000 clones, 80% to 85% being singletons. Sequenced material: PBMCs. All receptors come from a woman between 35 and 50 years old in good health and CMV-seronegative.

The chain couples TRBV19 to TRBJ2-7; 9 positions agree with TRBD2. The germline V gene encodes CDR1 LNHDA and CDR2 SQIVND (reference sequence). Trimming removed 7 bases from V and 0 bases from J; junction bases left unmatched: 10. The length of the CDR3 is 16 residues. CDR3 DNA sequence: TGTGCCAGTACCCCTTTGCGGCGGGAGGGCTCCTACGAGCAGTACGTC. This codes for CASTPLRREGSYEQYV.

The rearrangement links TRBV19 to TRBJ1-1; the D gene is possibly TRBD1 (5 bases). Per germline, CDR1 LNHDA and CDR2 SQIVND (reference sequence). The CDR3 has 17 residues. V lost 7 bases and J lost 3, with 24 bases in between. The DNA of the CDR3 is TGTGCCAGTATGAGTATTCAGGGATCCCGTTCATACACTGAAGCTTTCTTT. It codes for CASMSIQGSRSYTEAFF.

The chain links TRBV19 to TRBJ2-1; D gene uncertain. Trimming shortened V by 5 bases and J by 1 base, and 3 bases separated the two germline ends. The CDR3 is 12 amino acids. Germline values: CDR1 LNHDA, CDR2 SQIVND (reference sequence). The CDR3 protein is CASSLSYNEQFF. The CDR3 region has the DNA TGTGCCAGTAGTCTATCCTACAATGAGCAGTTCTTC.

The genes are TRBV9 and TRBJ1-2; D gene uncertain. In germline, CDR1 is SGDLS, CDR2 YYNGEE. This CDR3 spans 15 amino acids. Trimming cost V 1 base and J 5 bases, with 15 bases left between them. This CDR3 reads CASSVSSATGYGYTF. Written as DNA, the CDR3 is TGTGCCAGCAGCGTATCGTCGGCGACGGGGTATGGCTACACCTTC.

The chain recombines TRBV30 with TRBJ2-7; tentative D call: TRBD2 (6 bases). The CDR3 contains 11 residues. Germline CDR1 reads GTSNPN; CDR2 reads SVGIG (reference sequence). CDR3 sequence: CTWSAGYEQYV. The CDR3 DNA reads TGTACCTGGAGTGCGGGGTACGAGCAGTACGTC.

This clone was seen a few times. This sequence joins TRBV11-3 and TRBJ1-1; D unresolved. The ends were cut back, 5 bases at V and 1 base at J, with 14 bases in the middle. The V gene's germline CDR1 is SGHNT and CDR2 YENEEA. There are 15 residues in the CDR3. The CDR3 DNA follows: TGTGCCAGCAGCCCTCAGACTGCGCAGAACACTGAAGCTTTCTTT. Its translation: CASSPQTAQNTEAFF.

The chain has TRBV7-3 and TRBJ2-2; 11 bases agree with TRBD2. Germline CDR1 reads SGHTA; CDR2 reads FQGTGA. The V gene end was trimmed by 3 bases and the J gene end by 5 bases; junction bases not matched to a gene: 8. This CDR3 contains 17 residues. CDR3 protein: CASSLLAGGPFTGELFF. The CDR3 coding sequence is TGTGCCAGCAGCTTGTTAGCGGGAGGGCCTTTTACCGGGGAGCTGTTTTTT.

This clone was counted only a few times. V usage is TRBV2 and J usage is TRBJ2-5, with 10 bases lining up with TRBD1. CDR3 length: 16 amino acids. The V segment lost 11 bases and the J segment 4 bases; nucleotides outside the gene matches: 16. In germline, CDR1 is SNHLY, CDR2 FYNNEI. The CDR3 reads CASRGRTGGERETQYF. DNA of the CDR3: TGTGCCTCAAGGGGTCGGACAGGGGGTGAGCGAGAGACCCAGTACTTC. The full variable domain, in which reference TRBV2 and TRBJ2-5 provide the parts outside the CDR3, is EPEVTQTPSHQVTQMGQEVILRCVPISNHLYFYWYRQILGQKVEFLVSFYNNEISEKSEIFDDQFSVERPDGSNFTLKIRSTKLEDSAMYFCASRGRTGGERETQYFGPGTRLLVL.

In its sample, this clone was seen a few times. CDR3 amino acids: CASTSGGKRDYEQYF. The DNA of the CDR3 is TGTGCCAGTACCTCCGGGGGGAAGCGGGACTACGAGCAGTACTTC. The rearrangement uses TRBV19 and TRBJ2-7, with 7 nucleotides matching TRBD2. The V segment lost 7 bases and the J segment 3 bases; nucleotides outside the gene matches: 12. The CDR3 length is 15 residues. Germline CDR1 reads LNHDA; CDR2 reads SQIVND (reference sequence).

This clone was picked up a small number of times. The V gene is TRBV11-3, the J gene TRBJ2-5; TRBD1 might be the D (6 bases). The CDR3 length is 13 residues. V lost 10 bases to trimming and J lost 0 bases, with 12 bases between them. Germline V gene lookup returns CDR1 SGHNT and CDR2 YENEEA. The chain's CDR3 is CATQGPNQETQYF. CDR3 nucleotide sequence: TGTGCCACGCAGGGGCCCAACCAAGAGACCCAGTACTTC.

The chain is built from TRBV6-1 and TRBJ1-5, with D hard to call. The germline V gene encodes CDR1 MNHNS and CDR2 SASEGT. CDR3 length: 14 residues. V lost 6 bases, J lost 0 bases, and 9 bases lay in between. CDR3 sequence (DNA): TGTGCCAGCAGCCCAGTCAATAGCAATCAGCCCCAGCATTTT. Its protein is CASSPVNSNQPQHF.

Remarks on this clone: One junction end disagrees with the germline gene, perhaps due to a read error. V is TRBV4-1 and J is TRBJ2-2, with 9 bases that match TRBD2. Germline CDR1 MGHRA, CDR2 YSYEKL. This CDR3 is 19 amino acids long. CDR3 in amino acids: CASSQKYSGSPLNTGELFF. For the CDR3, the DNA is TGCGCCAGCAGCCAGAAATATAGCGGGAGCCCTCTTAACACCGGGGAACTGTTTTTT.

The CDR3 loop reads CASSLHMFSGNTIYF. The CDR3 coding sequence is TGTGCCAGCAGCTTACACATGTTCTCTGGAAACACCATATATTTT. J is TRBJ1-3 and V is TRBV5-6; D gene ambiguous. CDR3 size: 15 residues. V shed 2 bases and J shed 0 bases, with 9 bases lying between them. Germline V gives CDR1 SGHDT, CDR2 YYEEEE.

The rearrangement joins TRBV5-1 to TRBJ2-5, with 11 positions matching TRBD2. The CDR3 has 17 amino acids. V trimming: 0 bases; J trimming: 4 bases; junction bases outside the gene matches: 8. The germline CDR1 and CDR2 sequences are SGHRS and YFSETQ. The CDR3 nucleotides are TGCGCCAGCAGCTTGGGACTAGCGGGGAACGCTCCAGAGACCCAGTACTTC. As protein: CASSLGLAGNAPETQYF. The variable domain in full, completed from reference TRBV5-1 and TRBJ2-5, reads KAGVTQTPRYLIKTRGQQVTLSCSPISGHRSVSWYQQTPGQGLQFLFEYFSETQRNKGNFPGRFSGRQFSNSRSEMNVSTLELGDSALYLCASSLGLAGNAPETQYFGPGTRLLVL.

In this sample, this clone turned up once. V usage is TRBV7-6 and J usage is TRBJ1-1, with D possibly being TRBD1 (6 bases). The CDR3 loop spans 16 amino acids. Germline loops: CDR1 SGHVS, CDR2 FNYEAQ. V lost 5 bases and J 4 bases, leaving 20 bases between the germline ends. The CDR3 here is CASSALPGASVTEAFF. The CDR3 coding sequence is TGTGCCAGCAGCGCCCTGCCAGGGGCGAGTGTCACTGAAGCTTTCTTT.

The CDR3 region has the DNA TGTGCCAGCAGCCAACAGGGAGGTGGCGGGGAGCTGTTTTTT. Translated, it gives CASSQQGGGGELFF. V gene TRBV4-2 combines with J gene TRBJ2-2; a possible D gene is TRBD2 (6 bases). Trimming cost V 2 bases and J 7 bases, with 11 bases left between them. This CDR3 contains 14 residues. CDR1 and CDR2 from the germline V gene are LGHNA and YNFKEQ.

This clone was seen more than once but under ten times. J is TRBJ1-3 and V is TRBV19; D is perhaps TRBD1 (5 bases). V shed 6 bases and J shed 5 bases, with 14 bases lying between them. CDR1 and CDR2 from the germline V gene are LNHDA and SQIVND (reference sequence). The CDR3 is 14 residues long. This chain's CDR3 is CASSAIQGRNTIYF. CDR3 nucleotide sequence: TGTGCCAGTAGCGCTATCCAGGGTAGAAACACCATATATTTT.

The chain has TRBV7-2 and TRBJ2-7; possibly TRBD2 for D (5 bases). CDR1 is SGHTA and CDR2 is FQGNSA in the germline V gene. There are 13 residues in the CDR3. The V end lost 3 bases, the J end lost 3 bases, and 9 bases lay between the germline ends. Here the CDR3 reads CASSLRAVYEQYF. The CDR3 DNA sequence: TGTGCCAGCAGCTTGAGAGCGGTCTACGAGCAGTACTTC. Based on the CDR3 plus reference TRBV7-2 and TRBJ2-7, the full variable domain is GAGVSQSPSNKVTEKGKDVELRCDPISGHTALYWYRQSLGQGLEFLIYFQGNSAPDKSGLPSDRFSAERTGGSVSTLTIQRTQQEDSAVYLCASSLRAVYEQYFGPGTRLTVT.

The rearrangement joins TRBV7-9 to TRBJ2-4; D is uncertain. The CDR3 is 15 amino acids. V gave up 1 base and J gave up 4 bases, with 11 bases separating them. The germline V gene encodes CDR1 SEHNR and CDR2 FQNEAQ (reference sequence). The CDR3 DNA is TGTGCCAGCAGCTTAGTGCGGCAGATTAAAAACATTCAGTACTTC. Translation: CASSLVRQIKNIQYF.